A selection of T cell receptor beta chains follows, all from one sample in a study of STAT5B mutations in CD4+ large granular lymphocyte leukemia. Sequencing was performed with immunoSEQ multiplex PCR; in TCRdb, only in-frame clones are kept and a portion is missing. The sample has over 35,000 clones, approximately 85% seen once. Sequences were obtained from CD4+ T cells from blood buffy coats. These receptor sequences come from a human donor in good health. Both conserved end residues are part of each CDR3. Fields, in order: clone size, J gene, D gene, V gene, CDR3 protein, CDR3 DNA. The D gene is left open where the match is weak. A row's size may be missing; if present it is once, few, many or a size class.

clone size: NA; J gene: TRBJ2-5; D gene: NA; V gene: TRBV28; CDR3 protein: CASTHPPGVETQYF; CDR3 DNA: TGTGCCAGCACCCACCCCCCAGGGGTGGAGACCCAGTACTTC
clone size: NA; J gene: TRBJ2-1; D gene: TRBD2; V gene: TRBV28; CDR3 protein: CASSLSKGLGSIYNEQFF; CDR3 DNA: TGTGCCAGCAGTTTAAGTAAGGGACTAGGTTCCATATACAATGAGCAGTTCTTC
clone size: NA; J gene: TRBJ1-1; D gene: TRBD1; V gene: TRBV6-4; CDR3 protein: CASSDSAGGHTEAFF; CDR3 DNA: TGTGCCAGCAGTGACTCGGCAGGGGGCCACACTGAAGCTTTCTTT
clone size: NA; J gene: TRBJ1-1; D gene: TRBD1; V gene: TRBV7-6; CDR3 protein: CASSLVAGQGGTEAFF; CDR3 DNA: TGTGCCAGCAGCTTAGTTGCGGGACAGGGGGGGACTGAAGCTTTCTTT
clone size: NA; J gene: TRBJ2-2; D gene: NA; V gene: TRBV6-5; CDR3 protein: CASSPSRGDTGELFF; CDR3 DNA: TGTGCCAGCAGTCCGTCGAGGGGGGACACCGGGGAGCTGTTTTTT
clone size: NA; J gene: TRBJ1-4; D gene: NA; V gene: TRBV11-2; CDR3 protein: CASSPIPGEKLFF; CDR3 DNA: TGTGCCAGCAGCCCCATACCTGGTGAAAAACTGTTTTTT
clone size: few; J gene: TRBJ2-7; D gene: NA; V gene: TRBV7-2; CDR3 protein: CASRSQREQYF; CDR3 DNA: TGTGCCAGCAGATCCCAAAGGGAGCAGTACTTC
clone size: NA; J gene: TRBJ1-2; D gene: TRBD1; V gene: TRBV27; CDR3 protein: CASISIRDRVKNYGYTF; CDR3 DNA: TGTGCCAGCATTTCCATAAGGGACAGGGTCAAAAACTATGGCTACACCTTC
clone size: NA; J gene: TRBJ2-5; D gene: NA; V gene: TRBV25-1; CDR3 protein: CASATPRGGQETQYF; CDR3 DNA: TGTGCCAGTGCCACCCCCAGGGGTGGGCAAGAGACCCAGTACTTC
clone size: NA; J gene: TRBJ2-5; D gene: NA; V gene: TRBV28; CDR3 protein: CASASGTAIGETQYF; CDR3 DNA: TGTGCCAGCGCCTCCGGGACGGCGATAGGAGAGACCCAGTACTTC
clone size: NA; J gene: TRBJ1-1; D gene: NA; V gene: TRBV6-6; CDR3 protein: CASSYSRSFSEAFF; CDR3 DNA: TGTGCCAGCAGTTACTCGAGGAGTTTCTCTGAAGCTTTCTTT
clone size: NA; J gene: TRBJ2-3; D gene: NA; V gene: TRBV7-2; CDR3 protein: CASSLKRIRTDTQYF; CDR3 DNA: TGTGCCAGCAGCCTCAAGCGGATCCGCACAGATACGCAGTATTTT
clone size: few; J gene: TRBJ2-1; D gene: TRBD1; V gene: TRBV7-3; CDR3 protein: CASSLQGATYNEQFF; CDR3 DNA: TGTGCCAGCAGCTTACAGGGGGCCACCTACAATGAGCAGTTCTTC
clone size: NA; J gene: TRBJ2-7; D gene: TRBD1; V gene: TRBV6-5; CDR3 protein: CASRLRDRGSYEQYF; CDR3 DNA: TGTGCCAGCAGACTCCGGGACAGGGGCTCCTACGAGCAGTACTTC
clone size: NA; J gene: TRBJ1-1; D gene: NA; V gene: TRBV6-6; CDR3 protein: CASNRGGNTEAFF; CDR3 DNA: TGTGCCAGCAACCGAGGGGGAAACACTGAAGCTTTCTTT
clone size: NA; J gene: TRBJ1-2; D gene: TRBD1; V gene: TRBV28; CDR3 protein: CASSLSHDRVGDGYTF; CDR3 DNA: TGTGCCAGCAGTTTATCCCACGACAGGGTAGGAGATGGCTACACCTTC